One T cell receptor beta chain is described in this entry. Its specificity is not known. Deletions cut 1 base from V and 5 bases from J, with 11 bases between. The CDR3 is made up of 13 amino acids. The V gene's germline CDR1 is GTSNPN and CDR2 SVGIG (reference sequence). This sample was included in a study of OX40 agonist ivuxolimab in advanced cancers. Looking at the study overall: Those treated in dose escalation had hepatocellular carcinoma, melanoma, renal cell cancer or head and neck cancer. Earlier anti-PD-1, anti-PD-L1 or anti-CTLA-4 therapy was permitted; over 35% had received some.

Study observations and caveats: Expanded peripheral T cells had an undetermined antigen specificity.

Patients with autoimmune history or systemic immunosuppression were excluded. Profiled with immunoSEQ multiplex PCR; TCRdb holds only in-frame clones, not every one. The sample yields some 100,000 clones, approximately 91% seen once. The chain employs TRBV30 and TRBJ1-1; D might be TRBD1 (6 bases). The sample in question was CD4+ or CD8+ T cells sorted from blood, obtained in a trial of the OX40 agonist ivuxolimab. The receptor was derived from an adult with an advanced solid tumor such as melanoma, head and neck, liver or kidney cancer. CDR3: CAWSGRGRTEAFF. CDR3 in DNA: TGTGCCTGGAGTGGAAGGGGGAGGACTGAAGCTTTCTTT.